These 11 T cell receptor beta chains came from one sample sequenced in a study of response to subunit inactivated influenza vaccine. TCRdb ran MiXCR on the RT-PCR reads and lists one entry per CDR3 protein. Of about 570,000 distinct CDR3 sequences in the sample, over 9.5% were seen once. The sample consisted of PBMCs from blood, taken on the day of vaccination. These receptors originate from a man aged 45-60 years who received an inactivated influenza vaccine.

This chain uses TRBV10-3 with TRBJ2-2; 7 bases fit TRBD1. Germline-derived CDR1 and CDR2 are ENHRY and SYGVKD. Unmatched junction bases numbered 8, after V lost 11 bases and J lost 5 bases. This CDR3 is 13 amino acids long. The CDR3 reads CAAEGGVTGELFF. As DNA, the CDR3 is TGTGCCGCCGAAGGGGGCGTTACCGGGGAGCTGTTTTTT.

Remarks on this clonotype: Because the CDR3's place on the DNA is in doubt, the DNA is left out and the CDR3 is given as listed by TCRdb. The chain links TRBV6-1 to TRBJ2-3. Looked up from germline, CDR1 is MNHNS and CDR2 is SASEGT. Termini included, the CDR3 measures 16 amino acids. CDR3 residues: CASSGHFGNPTDTQYF.

This clonotype was observed a few times. The V and J genes are TRBV10-3 and TRBJ2-7; D is uncertain. The CDR3 totals 13 residues. Trimming cost V 2 bases and J 2 bases, with 7 bases left between them. Looked up from germline, CDR1 is ENHRY and CDR2 is SYGVKD. The CDR3 bases are TGTGCCATCAGTGAGAACAGTCCCTACGAGCAGTACTTC. It is translated as CAISENSPYEQYF.

This chain joins TRBV7-2 and TRBJ2-1; TRBD2 matches 10 bases. Trimming at V came to 5 bases and at J to 7 bases, leaving 14 bases not matched to a gene. The CDR3 is made up of 17 amino acids. The V gene's germline CDR1 is SGHTA and CDR2 FQGNSA. In DNA form, the CDR3 reads TGTGCCAGCAGCAGTGCATCGGGACTAGCGTTAGGGAATGAGCAGTTCTTC. Amino acid sequence: CASSSASGLALGNEQFF.

The V and J genes are TRBV18 and TRBJ2-2; D is undetermined. CDR1 and CDR2 from the germline V gene are KGHSH and LQKENI. V was pared by 1 base and J by 0 bases, with 12 bases between. The CDR3 sequence is 17 residues long. CDR3 in amino acids: CASSPQGTNTNTGELFF. CDR3 DNA sequence: TGTGCCAGCTCACCACAGGGCACCAATACGAACACCGGGGAGCTGTTTTTT.

The chain employs TRBV4-1 and TRBJ1-2, with a weak D call TRBD1 (5 bases). The germline CDR1 and CDR2 sequences are MGHRA and YSYEKL. The V end was cut by 4 bases, the J end by 2 bases, with 14 bases between. CDR3 length: 15 amino acids. The CDR3 region is CASSPSGRENYGYTF. In DNA form, the CDR3 reads TGCGCCAGCAGCCCCAGCGGCAGGGAAAACTATGGCTACACCTTC.

The chain joins TRBV12-3 or TRBV12-4 to TRBJ2-2, with 7 positions matching TRBD1. With 5 bases clipped from V and 6 bases from J, the junction kept 6 bases outside the gene matches. The CDR3 totals 14 residues. The CDR3 bases are TGTGCCAGCAGTGGCATGAGGGGGCCCGGGGAGCTGTTTTTT. Its protein product is CASSGMRGPGELFF.

This clonotype has just a few counts. The rearrangement joins TRBV12-3 or TRBV12-4 to TRBJ2-1; D remains unclear. V gave up 6 bases and J gave up 7 bases, with 10 bases separating them. CDR3 length: 12 amino acids. CDR3 coding DNA: TGTGCCAGCAGCTACCTAACAAATGAGCAGTTCTTC. This encodes CASSYLTNEQFF.

J is TRBJ1-6 and V is TRBV20-1, with D hard to call. CDR3 size: 15 residues. V was clipped by 2 bases and J by 7 bases, with 15 bases between them. Per germline, CDR1 DFQATT and CDR2 SNEGSKA (reference sequence). Written as DNA, the CDR3 is TGCAGTGCTAGAATGCAGAGTGATAGGAATTCACCCCTCCACTTT. This translates into CSARMQSDRNSPLHF.

V usage is TRBV12-3 or TRBV12-4 and J usage is TRBJ2-3, with D possibly being TRBD2 (6 bases). Between the trimmed V and J ends, which lost 6 bases and 1 base, there was a span of 14 bases. The CDR3 consists of 15 residues. The CDR3 region is CASSRWGGGTDTQYF. The CDR3 region has the DNA TGTGCCAGCAGCAGATGGGGCGGGGGCACAGATACGCAGTATTTT.

The chain employs TRBV7-3 and TRBJ2-1; 13 nucleotides agree with TRBD2. The CDR3 runs to 20 residues. Germline CDR1 and CDR2: SGHTA and FQGTGA. J was trimmed by 0 bases and V by 4 bases; bases with no gene match: 12. CDR3 DNA: TGTGCCAGCAGCTCCAGAGCTGGGACTAGCGGGATACTCTCCTACAATGAGCAGTTCTTC. Its protein is CASSSRAGTSGILSYNEQFF.